This is a list of T cell receptor beta chains from one sample in a study of type 1 and type 2 diabetes patients. TCRdb passed the multiplex PCR reads through MiXCR, listing each CDR3 protein once. The sample includes 250,000 or so distinct CDR3 sequences, around 47% seen only once; the top ten take roughly an eighth. The sample comprised peripheral blood mononuclear cells (PBMCs). These TCRs come from a man between 18 and 29 years old with type 2 diabetes. Each CDR3 is given with its conserved first and last residue. The D gene is left open where the match is weak. Part of the rows lack a size; the others show once, few, many or a class for expanded clones.

j_call,clone_size,v_call,d_call,cdr3_aa,cdr3_nt
TRBJ2-5,few,TRBV12-3/TRBV12-4,-,CASRWTLEETQYF,TGTGCCAGCAGATGGACTTTAGAAGAGACCCAGTACTTC
TRBJ2-7,-,TRBV30,-,CAWQGSYEQYF,TGTGCCTGGCAAGGGTCCTACGAGCAGTACTTC
TRBJ2-7,-,TRBV10-3,TRBD1,CAISVGQGISYEQYF,TGTGCCATCAGTGTCGGACAGGGAATCTCCTACGAGCAGTACTTC
TRBJ1-1,-,TRBV15,-,CATSRGRYGGTEAFF,TGTGCCACCAGCAGAGGTAGGTATGGGGGCACTGAAGCTTTCTTT
TRBJ1-2,-,TRBV30,-,CAWSAPAGPYGYTF,TGTGCCTGGAGTGCCCCCGCCGGGCCCTATGGCTACACCTTC
TRBJ2-5,-,TRBV4-3,-,CASSQEDRGGGETQYF,TGCGCCAGCAGCCAGGAAGACAGGGGCGGGGGAGAGACCCAGTACTTC
TRBJ2-7,few,TRBV19,-,CASSIDLYASTEQYF,TGTGCCAGTAGTATAGATCTTTACGCCTCTACGGAGCAGTACTTC
TRBJ2-7,-,TRBV20-1,TRBD1,CSASAGTGDYEQYF,TGCAGTGCGAGTGCCGGGACAGGGGACTACGAGCAGTACTTC
TRBJ2-1,-,TRBV19,-,CASSIANNEQFF,TGTGCCAGTAGTATAGCAAACAATGAGCAGTTCTTC
TRBJ1-6,few,TRBV12-3/TRBV12-4,TRBD1,CASSPDRGRTLHF,TGTGCCAGCAGTCCCGACAGGGGGCGGACCCTCCACTTT
TRBJ2-2,-,TRBV12-3/TRBV12-4,TRBD2,CASSLSGSDTGELFF,TGTGCCAGCAGTTTAAGCGGGAGTGACACCGGGGAGCTGTTTTTT
TRBJ2-5,-,TRBV6-1,-,CVSTGLRDIGAETQYF,TGTGTCAGCACCGGCCTGCGGGACATAGGGGCAGAGACCCAGTACTTC
TRBJ2-1,-,TRBV7-9,TRBD1,CASSPGTGFYNEQFF,TGTGCCAGCAGCCCCGGGACAGGGTTCTACAATGAGCAGTTCTTC
TRBJ2-1,-,TRBV7-2,-,CASSPRSRGNEQFF,TGTGCCAGCAGCCCACGATCAAGGGGGAATGAGCAGTTCTTC
TRBJ1-4,few,TRBV10-1,-,CASGDTDEKLFF,TGCGCCAGCGGGGACACGGATGAAAAACTGTTTTTT
TRBJ1-1,-,TRBV28,-,CASRRASSLAFF,TGTGCCAGCAGAAGGGCCAGCAGCTTGGCTTTCTTT
TRBJ2-1,-,TRBV7-9,TRBD1,CASSQGQYSYNEQFF,TGTGCCAGCAGCCAGGGACAGTACTCCTACAATGAGCAGTTCTTC
TRBJ1-6,-,TRBV28,-,CASTNTGTLLPLHF,TGTGCCAGCACCAATACCGGGACATTATTACCCCTCCACTTT
TRBJ2-2,many,TRBV7-3,-,CASSLGRNTGELFF,TGTGCCAGCAGCTTAGGGCGAAACACCGGGGAGCTGTTTTTT
TRBJ2-5,-,TRBV7-3,-,CASSPTGEGTQYF,TGTGCCAGCAGCCCAACGGGAGAAGGGACCCAGTACTTC
TRBJ1-1,-,TRBV7-6,-,CASSLAGGWNTEAFF,TGTGCCAGCAGCTTAGCGGGGGGGTGGAACACTGAAGCTTTCTTT
TRBJ2-3,-,TRBV7-4,TRBD2,CASSRGGADTQYF,TGTGCCAGCAGCCGCGGGGGAGCAGATACGCAGTATTTT
TRBJ2-7,few,TRBV7-2,-,CASSQGSSTVSEQYF,TGCGCCAGCAGCCAAGGATCCTCGACCGTATCTGAGCAGTACTTC
TRBJ1-4,-,TRBV4-1,-,CARALGREDEKLFF,TGCGCCAGAGCCCTGGGCAGGGAAGATGAAAAACTGTTTTTT
TRBJ2-1,-,TRBV5-1,-,CASRKTDYNEQFF,TGCGCCAGCCGAAAGACAGACTACAATGAGCAGTTCTTC
TRBJ2-5,-,TRBV7-3,-,CASSSATERQTQYF,TGTGCCAGCAGCTCCGCGACGGAGCGTCAGACCCAGTACTTC
TRBJ1-5,-,TRBV2,-,CASSERGGIGFRSNQPQHF,TGTGCCAGCAGTGAACGGGGGGGGATCGGTTTTCGGAGCAATCAGCCCCAGCATTTT
TRBJ2-7,-,TRBV20-1,TRBD2,CSARDYGTSGYEQYF,TGCAGTGCTAGAGATTACGGGACTAGCGGTTACGAGCAGTACTTC
TRBJ2-7,many,TRBV7-8,TRBD1,CASSPLSQQGAYYEQYF,TGTGCCAGCAGTCCTTTAAGCCAACAGGGGGCATATTACGAGCAGTACTTC
TRBJ1-4,few,TRBV19,-,CASGEQVRTNEKLFF,TGTGCCAGTGGGGAACAGGTCAGGACTAATGAAAAACTGTTTTTT
TRBJ2-7,-,TRBV30,-,CAWSVGSEQYF,TGTGCCTGGAGTGTTGGGTCCGAGCAGTACTTC
TRBJ2-7,-,TRBV4-1,TRBD1,CASSQAPGTDTYEQYF,TGCGCCAGCAGCCAAGCCCCCGGGACAGATACCTACGAGCAGTACTTC
TRBJ2-1,-,TRBV7-9,TRBD2,CASSLAASGNEQFF,TGTGCCAGCAGCTTAGCCGCTAGCGGGAATGAGCAGTTCTTC
TRBJ2-2,once,TRBV29-1,-,CSVGRIYTGELFF,TGCAGCGTTGGAAGGATCTACACCGGGGAGCTGTTTTTT